The source of this T cell receptor beta chain is a study of blood T cell repertoires in COVID-19. Profiled with immunoSEQ multiplex PCR; TCRdb holds only in-frame clones, not every one. The sample yields fewer than 500,000 clones, 75% to 90% seen once. Participants' own reports of clinical history determined their cohort assignment. Sequenced sample: PBMCs or T cells enriched from blood (not recorded which). The receptor was derived from a man aged 25 to 40 who had recovered from COVID-19.

The CDR3 coding sequence is TGTGCCAGCAGTGACGACAGGGCGAGCGGTGAGACCCAGTACTTC. It codes for CASSDDRASGETQYF. The chain uses TRBV28 and TRBJ2-5, with 7 bases fitting TRBD1. CDR1 is MDHEN and CDR2 is SYDVKM in the germline V gene. V was clipped by 5 bases and J by 5 bases; unmatched bases: 11. This CDR3 spans 15 amino acids.